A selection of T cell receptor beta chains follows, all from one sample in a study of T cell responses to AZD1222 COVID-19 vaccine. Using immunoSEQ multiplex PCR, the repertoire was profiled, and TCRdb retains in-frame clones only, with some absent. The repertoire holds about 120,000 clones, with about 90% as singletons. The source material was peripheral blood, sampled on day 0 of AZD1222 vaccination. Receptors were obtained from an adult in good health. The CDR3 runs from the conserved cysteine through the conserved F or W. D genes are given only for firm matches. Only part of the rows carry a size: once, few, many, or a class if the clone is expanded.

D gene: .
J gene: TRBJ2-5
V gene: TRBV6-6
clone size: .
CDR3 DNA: TGTGCCAGCATCCACGGGCGAGGATCGTCGGAGACCCAGTACTTC
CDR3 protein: CASIHGRGSSETQYF

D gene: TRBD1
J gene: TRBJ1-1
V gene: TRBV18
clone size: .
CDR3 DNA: TGTGCCAGCTCATCCCAAATACCGACAGGGGAAGCTTTCTTT
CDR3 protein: CASSSQIPTGEAFF

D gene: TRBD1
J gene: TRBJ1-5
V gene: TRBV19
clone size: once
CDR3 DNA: TGTGCCAGTACCCCCAGGGGGCAAGGTCAGCCCCAGCATTTT
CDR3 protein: CASTPRGQGQPQHF

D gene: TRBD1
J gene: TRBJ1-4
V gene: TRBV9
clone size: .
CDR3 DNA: TGTGCCAGCAGCCCACACCGACAGGGGGCGCGAGAAAAACTGTTTTTT
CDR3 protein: CASSPHRQGAREKLFF

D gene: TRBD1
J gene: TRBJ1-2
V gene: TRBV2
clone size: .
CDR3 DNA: TGTGCCAGCAGGGGGACAGGTTCGATGCCGAATGAAATGGGCTACACCTTC
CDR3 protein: CASRGTGSMPNEMGYTF

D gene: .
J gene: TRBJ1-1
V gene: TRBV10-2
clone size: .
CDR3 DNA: TGCGCCAGCACATCCCCCTCCGCAACTGAAGCTTTCTTT
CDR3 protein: CASTSPSATEAFF

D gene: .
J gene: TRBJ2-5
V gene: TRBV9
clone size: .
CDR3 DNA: TGTGCCAGCAGCGTAGCTCGGGGGTTCGAGACCCAGTACTTC
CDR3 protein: CASSVARGFETQYF

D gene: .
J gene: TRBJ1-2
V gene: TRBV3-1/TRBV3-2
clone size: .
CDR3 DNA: TGTGCCAGCAACGCGCATTGGGGAGACTATGGCTACACCTTC
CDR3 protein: CASNAHWGDYGYTF

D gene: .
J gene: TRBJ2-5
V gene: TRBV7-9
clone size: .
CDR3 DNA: TGTGCCAGCAGCTTAGCCCCCGGACGGGGAAGGGAGACCCAGTACTTC
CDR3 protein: CASSLAPGRGRETQYF

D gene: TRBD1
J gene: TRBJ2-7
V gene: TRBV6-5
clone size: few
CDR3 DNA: TGTGCCAGCAGTAGCCGCCCCGGACAGGGGGGCGAGCAGTACTTC
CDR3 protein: CASSSRPGQGGEQYF

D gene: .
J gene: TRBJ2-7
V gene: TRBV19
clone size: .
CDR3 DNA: TGTGCCAGTAGTATAGGCGGGCTCAGGAGCGAGCAGTACTTC
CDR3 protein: CASSIGGLRSEQYF

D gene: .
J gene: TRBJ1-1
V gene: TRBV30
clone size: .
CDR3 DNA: TGTGCCTGGAGTGTAGCCCGGGTGGACACTGAAGCTTTCTTT
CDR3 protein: CAWSVARVDTEAFF

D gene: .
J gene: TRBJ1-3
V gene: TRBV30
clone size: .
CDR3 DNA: TGTGCCTGGAGTGTTGGAGGCGGGGGAAACACCATATATTTT
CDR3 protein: CAWSVGGGGNTIYF

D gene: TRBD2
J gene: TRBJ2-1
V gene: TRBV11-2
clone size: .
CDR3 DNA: TGTGCCAGCAGCTTTGCTAGCGGGCCATACAATGAGCAGTTCTTC
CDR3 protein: CASSFASGPYNEQFF

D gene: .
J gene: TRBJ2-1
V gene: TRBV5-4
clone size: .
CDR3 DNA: TGTGCCAGCAGCTGGCGGGGCCGGGCTGCCGATGAGCAGTTCTTC
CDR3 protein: CASSWRGRAADEQFF

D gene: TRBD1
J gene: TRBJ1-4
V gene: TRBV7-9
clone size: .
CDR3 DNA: TGTGCCAGCAGCCCCCGACATACTTGGGACAGGGGATTGGAAAAACTGTTTTTT
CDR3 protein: CASSPRHTWDRGLEKLFF

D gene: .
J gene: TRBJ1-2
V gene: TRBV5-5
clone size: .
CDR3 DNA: TGTGCCAGCAGCTTGGGAACGGACTATGGCTACACCTTC
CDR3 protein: CASSLGTDYGYTF

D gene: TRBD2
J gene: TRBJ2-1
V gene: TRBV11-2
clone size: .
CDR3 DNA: TGTGCCAGCAGCTCTAGCGGGAGGGCCGGGGAGCAGTTCTTC
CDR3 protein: CASSSSGRAGEQFF

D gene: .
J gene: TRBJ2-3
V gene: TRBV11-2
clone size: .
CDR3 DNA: TGTGCCAGCAGCTTCGGACTCGGCACAGATACGCAGTATTTT
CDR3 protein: CASSFGLGTDTQYF

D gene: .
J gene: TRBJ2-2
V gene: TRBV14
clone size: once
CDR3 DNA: TGTGCCAGCAGCCCAGGGACTAACACCGGGGAGCTGTTTTTT
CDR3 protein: CASSPGTNTGELFF

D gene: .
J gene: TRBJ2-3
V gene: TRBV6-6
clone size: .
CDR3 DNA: TGTGCCAGCAAGATTAGCACAGATACGCAGTATTTT
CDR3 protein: CASKISTDTQYF

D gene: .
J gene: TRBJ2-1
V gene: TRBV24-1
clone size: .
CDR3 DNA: TGTGCCACCAGTCTCTCCCCAGGGAGGAATGAGCAGTTCTTC
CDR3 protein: CATSLSPGRNEQFF

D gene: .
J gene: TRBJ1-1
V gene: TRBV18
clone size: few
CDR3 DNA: TGTGCCAGCTCTCTAGACGAGGGGACAACTGAAGCTTTCTTT
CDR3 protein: CASSLDEGTTEAFF

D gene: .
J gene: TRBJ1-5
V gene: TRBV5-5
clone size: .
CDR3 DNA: TGTGCCAGCAGCCTATCCTATAGCAATCAGCCCCAGCATTTT
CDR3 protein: CASSLSYSNQPQHF

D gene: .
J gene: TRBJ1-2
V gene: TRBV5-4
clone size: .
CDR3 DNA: TGTGCCAGCAGACAAGAAGAATATGGCTACACCTTC
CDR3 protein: CASRQEEYGYTF

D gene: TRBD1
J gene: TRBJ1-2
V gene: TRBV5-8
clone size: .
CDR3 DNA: TGTGCCAGCAGCTCACTACAGGGGAACTATGGCTACACCTTC
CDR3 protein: CASSSLQGNYGYTF

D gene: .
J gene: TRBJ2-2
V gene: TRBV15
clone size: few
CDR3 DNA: TGTGCCACCAGCAGAGACAGGGAAACCGGGGAGCTGTTTTTT
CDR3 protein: CATSRDRETGELFF

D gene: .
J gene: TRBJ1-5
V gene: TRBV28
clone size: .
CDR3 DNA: TGTGCCAGCAGTTTAAGTCACCCAAATCAGCCCCAGCATTTT
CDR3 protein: CASSLSHPNQPQHF

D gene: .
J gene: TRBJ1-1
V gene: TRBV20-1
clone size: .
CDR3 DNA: TGCAGTGCTAGTATGGGAGACACTGAAGCTTTCTTT
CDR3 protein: CSASMGDTEAFF

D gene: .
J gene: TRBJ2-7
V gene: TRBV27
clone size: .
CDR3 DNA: TGTGCCAGCAGTTTAGGGCGGAGCTCCTACGAGCAGTACTTC
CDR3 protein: CASSLGRSSYEQYF

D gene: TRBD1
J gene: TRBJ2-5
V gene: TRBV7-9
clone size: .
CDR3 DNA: TGTGCCAGCAGCTCTGGACAGGGACCTCAAGAGACCCAGTACTTC
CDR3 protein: CASSSGQGPQETQYF

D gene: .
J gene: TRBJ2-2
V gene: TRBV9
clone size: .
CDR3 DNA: TGTGCCAGCAGCGTAGCCTCCCGGGGTCGGAACACCGGGGAGCTGTTTTTT
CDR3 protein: CASSVASRGRNTGELFF

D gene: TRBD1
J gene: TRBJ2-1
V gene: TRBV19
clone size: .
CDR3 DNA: TGTGCCAGTGGAATAGGACAGGGGGCTTTCGTTTTGTTCTTC
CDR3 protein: CASGIGQGAFVLFF

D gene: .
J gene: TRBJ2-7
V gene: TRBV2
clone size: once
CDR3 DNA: TGTGCCAGCGTCCCGTTGTCCTCCTACGAGCAGTACTTC
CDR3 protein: CASVPLSSYEQYF

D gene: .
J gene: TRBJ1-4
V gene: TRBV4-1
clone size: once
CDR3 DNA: TGCGCCAGCAGCCAAGAGCAGGGGCGGGATGAAAAACTGTTTTTT
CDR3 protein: CASSQEQGRDEKLFF

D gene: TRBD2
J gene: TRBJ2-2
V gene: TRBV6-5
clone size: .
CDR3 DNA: TGTGCCAGCAGCGGGGGGACTAACACCGGGGAGCTGTTTTTT
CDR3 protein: CASSGGTNTGELFF

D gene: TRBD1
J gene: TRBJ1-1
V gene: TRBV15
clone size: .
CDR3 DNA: TGTGCCACCAGCAGAGGGGACAGGGGACGGCTGAACACTGAAGCTTTCTTT
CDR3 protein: CATSRGDRGRLNTEAFF

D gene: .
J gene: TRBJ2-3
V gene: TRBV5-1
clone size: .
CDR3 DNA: TGCGCCAGCAGCTTCGGTACTAGGGGTTCATTTGTTACGCAGTATTTT
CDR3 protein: CASSFGTRGSFVTQYF

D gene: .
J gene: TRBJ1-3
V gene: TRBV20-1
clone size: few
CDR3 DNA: TGCAGTGCTGAAGGAGGAAACACCATATATTTT
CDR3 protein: CSAEGGNTIYF

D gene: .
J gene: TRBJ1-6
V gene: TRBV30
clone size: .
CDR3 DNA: TGTGCCTGGAGTGTACTGAAGGGGAGGGACTCCTATAATTCACCCCTCCACTTT
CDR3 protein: CAWSVLKGRDSYNSPLHF

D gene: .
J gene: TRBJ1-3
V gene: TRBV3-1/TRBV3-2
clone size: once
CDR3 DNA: TGTGCCAGCACCTTTGGGGGGACGACTGGAAACACCATATATTTT
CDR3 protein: CASTFGGTTGNTIYF

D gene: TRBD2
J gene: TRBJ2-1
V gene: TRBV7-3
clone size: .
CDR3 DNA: TGTGCCAGCAGCTCGGGACTAGCGGGAGGGAATGAGCAGTTCTTC
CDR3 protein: CASSSGLAGGNEQFF

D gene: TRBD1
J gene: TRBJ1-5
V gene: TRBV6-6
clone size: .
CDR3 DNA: TGTGCCAGCAGTTATCCACAGGGGGGGAATCAGCCCCAGCATTTT
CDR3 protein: CASSYPQGGNQPQHF

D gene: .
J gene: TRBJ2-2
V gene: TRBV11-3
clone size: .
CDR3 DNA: TGTGCCAGCAGCTTCAGGGCCGGGGAGCTGTTTTTT
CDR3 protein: CASSFRAGELFF

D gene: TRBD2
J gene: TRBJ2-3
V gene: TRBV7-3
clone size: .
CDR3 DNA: TGTGCCAGCAGCACTAGCGGGGGGAGCACAGATACGCAGTATTTT
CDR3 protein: CASSTSGGSTDTQYF

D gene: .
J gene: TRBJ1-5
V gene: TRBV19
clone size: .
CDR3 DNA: TGTGCCAGTAGTAATCAGGTTCTCAATCAGCCCCAGCATTTT
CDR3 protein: CASSNQVLNQPQHF

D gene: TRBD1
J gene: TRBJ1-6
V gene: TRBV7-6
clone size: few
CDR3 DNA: TGTGCCAGCAGCTTTGGACAGGGGAATTCACCCCTCCACTTT
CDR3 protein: CASSFGQGNSPLHF

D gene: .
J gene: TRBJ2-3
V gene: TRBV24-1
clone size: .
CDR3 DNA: TGTGCCACCAGTTTGGGGGGTGCTACCTCGAGGCCCGATACGCAGTATTTT
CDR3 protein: CATSLGGATSRPDTQYF